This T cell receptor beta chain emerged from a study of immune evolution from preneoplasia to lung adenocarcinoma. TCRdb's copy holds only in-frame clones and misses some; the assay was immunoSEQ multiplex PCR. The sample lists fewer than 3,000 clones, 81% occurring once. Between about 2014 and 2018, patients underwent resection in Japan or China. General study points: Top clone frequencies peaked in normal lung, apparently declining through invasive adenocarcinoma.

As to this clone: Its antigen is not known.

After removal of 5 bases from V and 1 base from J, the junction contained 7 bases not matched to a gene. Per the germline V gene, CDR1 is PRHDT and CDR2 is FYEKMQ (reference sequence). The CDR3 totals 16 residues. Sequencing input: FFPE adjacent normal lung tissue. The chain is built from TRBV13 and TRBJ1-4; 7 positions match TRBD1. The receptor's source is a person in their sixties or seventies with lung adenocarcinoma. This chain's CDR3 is CASSRTRDRTNEKLFF. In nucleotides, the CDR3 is TGTGCCAGCAGCCGCACTCGGGACAGAACTAATGAAAAACTGTTTTTT.